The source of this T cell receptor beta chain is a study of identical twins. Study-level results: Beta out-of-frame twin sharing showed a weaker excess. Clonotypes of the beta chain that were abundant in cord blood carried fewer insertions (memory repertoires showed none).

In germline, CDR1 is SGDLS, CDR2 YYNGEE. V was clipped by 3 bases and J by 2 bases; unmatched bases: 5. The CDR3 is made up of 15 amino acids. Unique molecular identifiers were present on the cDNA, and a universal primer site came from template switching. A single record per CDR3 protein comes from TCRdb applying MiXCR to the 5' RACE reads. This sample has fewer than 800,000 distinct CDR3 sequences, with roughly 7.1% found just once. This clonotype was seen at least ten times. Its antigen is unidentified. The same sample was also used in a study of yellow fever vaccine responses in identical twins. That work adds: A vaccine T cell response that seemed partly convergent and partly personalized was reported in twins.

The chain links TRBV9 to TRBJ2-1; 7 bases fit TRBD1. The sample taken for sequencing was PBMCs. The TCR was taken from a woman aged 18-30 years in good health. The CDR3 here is CASSDAGTAYNEQFF. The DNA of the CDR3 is TGTGCCAGCAGCGACGCCGGGACAGCCTACAATGAGCAGTTCTTC. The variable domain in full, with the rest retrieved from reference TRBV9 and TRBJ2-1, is DSGVTQTPKHLITATGQRVTLRCSPRSGDLSVYWYQQSLDQGLQFLIQYYNGEERAKGNILERFSAQQFPDLHSELNLSSLELGDSALYFCASSDAGTAYNEQFFGPGTRLTVL.